Listed below are T cell receptor beta chains from one sample, sequenced in a study of blood T cell repertoires in COVID-19. TCRdb's copy holds only in-frame clones and misses some; the assay was immunoSEQ multiplex PCR. This sample has 300,000 or so clones, with around 90% found just once. The sequencing sample was made of peripheral blood. These receptors were obtained from a man aged 50 or older with active or convalescent COVID-19. CDR3s include the opening cysteine and the closing phenylalanine or tryptophan. A D gene is named only where the DNA matches it firmly. Not all rows give a size; the values are once, few, many and, for expanded clones, a class.

clone size | CDR3 length | D gene | V gene | CDR3 protein
. | 15 | TRBD2 | TRBV5-1 | CASSLGLAGGSEQYF
. | 14 | . | TRBV28 | CASSLAGAKGEQYF
. | 14 | TRBD1 | TRBV5-1 | CASSWTGGNEKLFF
. | 15 | TRBD2 | TRBV6-5 | CASSSGGGALDEQFF
few | 13 | . | TRBV28 | CASSFGGSDGYTF
. | 15 | . | TRBV6-5 | CASSPDRFAGNTIYF
. | 15 | TRBD2 | TRBV7-3 | CASSSDSGGPNTQYF
. | 16 | . | TRBV7-2 | CASSLDIQATNEKLFF
. | 12 | . | TRBV24-1 | CATSDRGFGYTF
. | 15 | . | TRBV7-8 | CASSPNREPSAEAFF
. | 14 | . | TRBV7-8 | CASSFGRAPGELFF
. | 15 | TRBD1 | TRBV9 | CASSVASRQGDEQFF
. | 13 | . | TRBV11-1 | CASSFAGGYGYTF
. | 15 | TRBD1 | TRBV5-5 | CASSVDRGEENIQYF
. | 15 | . | TRBV6-1 | CASSEMRESVYEQYF
once | 14 | . | TRBV5-1 | CASSATGQNYGYTF
once | 16 | . | TRBV5-1 | CASSYNPGTGDNEQFF
once | 16 | . | TRBV2 | CASSVDITYSNQPQHF
. | 13 | TRBD1 | TRBV29-1 | CSVTGGQRYGYTF
. | 14 | . | TRBV24-1 | CATSDLGGDQPQHF
. | 16 | TRBD1 | TRBV6-2/TRBV6-3 | CASSSTGQGLRSEAFF
. | 14 | . | TRBV30 | CAWRGLVYTGELFF
. | 14 | . | TRBV28 | CASSIATYTDTQYF
. | 16 | . | TRBV6-2/TRBV6-3 | CASSYLLYQPNYGYTF
. | 13 | . | TRBV6-2/TRBV6-3 | CASSYSYSYEQYF
. | 14 | . | TRBV6-6 | CASTRSGSTDTQYF
. | 21 | TRBD1 | TRBV6-2/TRBV6-3 | CASSPRAIHNTQLGGDQPQHF
. | 15 | TRBD2 | TRBV28 | CASSMPGGNRDTQYF
few | 15 | . | TRBV7-2 | CASSLAPTVNYGYTF
. | 15 | . | TRBV4-3 | CASSQELITNYGYTF
. | 15 | . | TRBV15 | CATSRDLSGSYEQYF
. | 13 | . | TRBV14 | CASSPQGHETQYF
. | 15 | . | TRBV9 | CASSVAPGGGDEQFF
few | 17 | TRBD1 | TRBV3-1/TRBV3-2 | CASSLGTGGAITGELFF
. | 17 | TRBD2 | TRBV4-2 | CASSQGLAGVFYNEQFF
. | 19 | . | TRBV10-1 | CASSDTGTSEILLSYEQYF
. | 14 | TRBD1 | TRBV6-6 | CASSYGTGHSPLHF
. | 15 | TRBD2 | TRBV9 | CASSLGVGGAYEQYF
. | 13 | TRBD1 | TRBV25-1 | CASSPSGGEKLFF
. | 18 | . | TRBV4-3 | CASSQEWKGAGGDYGYTF
. | 18 | TRBD1 | TRBV7-3 | CASSVTTDPGTVNQPQHF
. | 16 | TRBD2 | TRBV3-1/TRBV3-2 | CASSQLLAGEYNEQFF
. | 16 | TRBD2 | TRBV28 | CASSPLASSSYNEQFF
. | 15 | . | TRBV28 | CASSLFREGNQPQHF
. | 14 | . | TRBV3-1/TRBV3-2 | CASSQEGENTEAFF
. | 14 | . | TRBV6-1 | CASSDRQTNSPLHF
once | 15 | TRBD2 | TRBV28 | CASIYSGRGSYEQYF
few | 15 | TRBD1 | TRBV4-3 | CASSQDRRTGVGYTF
. | 13 | . | TRBV24-1 | CATSRQFTGELFF
. | 13 | . | TRBV28 | CASNNPGHREAFF
. | 15 | TRBD2 | TRBV7-8 | CASSWTSGGSYEQYF
. | 15 | TRBD1 | TRBV6-6 | CASKHGQGFVQPQHF
. | 14 | . | TRBV28 | CASSLRRALYEQYF